The clone carrying this T cell receptor beta chain was recorded a few times. Antigen specificity is unknown. These data belong to a study of identical twins. Overall study results and limits: Interpretation of the results relied on cross-sectional statistical analysis and not on following the same donors. Models came in too low on out-of-frame TCR alpha sharing in monozygotic twins.

All of the donors were Caucasians in good health. V was cut by 2 bases and J by 2 bases, with 14 bases left in between. There are 16 residues in the CDR3. Germline V CDR1 and CDR2: SGHTA, FQGTGA. TCRdb independently ran MiXCR on the 5' RACE reads; one entry per CDR3 protein. The table shows about 280,000 distinct CDR3 sequences, with around 8.8% occurring only once. These records were also assigned to another study, of yellow fever vaccine responses in identical twins.

Sequencing input: memory (CD45RO+) T cells sorted from blood. The V call is TRBV7-3, the J call TRBJ2-3; possible D gene TRBD2, 6 bases. This receptor was obtained from a woman aged 18-35 years in good health. The CDR3, as DNA: TGTGCCAGCAGCTTAGGACTAATCGGGTCCACAGATACGCAGTATTTT. It translates to CASSLGLIGSTDTQYF.